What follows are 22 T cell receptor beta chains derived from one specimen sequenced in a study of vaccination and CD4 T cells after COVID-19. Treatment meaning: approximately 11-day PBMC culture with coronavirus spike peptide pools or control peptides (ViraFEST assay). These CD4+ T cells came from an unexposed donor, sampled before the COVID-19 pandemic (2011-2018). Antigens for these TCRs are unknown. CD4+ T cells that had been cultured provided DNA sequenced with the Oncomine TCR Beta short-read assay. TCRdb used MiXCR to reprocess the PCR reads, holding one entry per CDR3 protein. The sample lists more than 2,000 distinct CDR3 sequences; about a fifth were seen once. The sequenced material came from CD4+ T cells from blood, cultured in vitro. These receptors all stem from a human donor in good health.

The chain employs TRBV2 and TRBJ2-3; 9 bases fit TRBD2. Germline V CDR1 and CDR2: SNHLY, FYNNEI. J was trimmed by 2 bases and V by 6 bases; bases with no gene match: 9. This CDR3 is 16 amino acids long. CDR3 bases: TGTGCCAGCAGGGCACCTAGCGGGACGGACACAGATACGCAGTATTTT. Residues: CASRAPSGTDTDTQYF.

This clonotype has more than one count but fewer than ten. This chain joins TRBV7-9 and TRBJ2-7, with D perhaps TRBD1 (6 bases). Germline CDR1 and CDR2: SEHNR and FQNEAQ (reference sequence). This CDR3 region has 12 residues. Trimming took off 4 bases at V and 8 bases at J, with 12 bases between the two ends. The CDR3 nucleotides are TGTGCCAGCAGCTGGACAGCCGGCAAGCAGTACTTC. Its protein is CASSWTAGKQYF.

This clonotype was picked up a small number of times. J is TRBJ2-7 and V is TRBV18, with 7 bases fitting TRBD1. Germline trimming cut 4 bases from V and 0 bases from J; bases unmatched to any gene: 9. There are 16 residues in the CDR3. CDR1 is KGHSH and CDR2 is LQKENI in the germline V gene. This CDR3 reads CASSRIFGTDSYEQYF. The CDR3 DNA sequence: TGTGCCAGCTCACGCATCTTCGGGACAGACTCCTACGAGCAGTACTTC.

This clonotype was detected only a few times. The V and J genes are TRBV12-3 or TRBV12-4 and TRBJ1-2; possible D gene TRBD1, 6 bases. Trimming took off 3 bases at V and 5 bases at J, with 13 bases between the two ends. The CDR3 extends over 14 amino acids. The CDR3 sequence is CASSFWGARYGYTF. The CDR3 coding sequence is TGTGCCAGCAGTTTTTGGGGGGCTCGGTATGGCTACACCTTC.

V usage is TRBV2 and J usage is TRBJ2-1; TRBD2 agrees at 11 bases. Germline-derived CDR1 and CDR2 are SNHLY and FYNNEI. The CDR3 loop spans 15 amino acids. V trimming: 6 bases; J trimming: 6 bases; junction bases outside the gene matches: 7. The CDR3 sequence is CASSSTSGISNEQFF. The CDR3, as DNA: TGTGCCAGCAGCTCGACTAGCGGGATTTCCAATGAGCAGTTCTTC.

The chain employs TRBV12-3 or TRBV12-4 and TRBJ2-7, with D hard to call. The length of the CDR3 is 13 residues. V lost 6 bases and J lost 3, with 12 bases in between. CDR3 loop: CASRRSSRYEQYF. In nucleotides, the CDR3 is TGTGCCAGCAGGCGCAGCTCTCGCTACGAGCAGTACTTC.

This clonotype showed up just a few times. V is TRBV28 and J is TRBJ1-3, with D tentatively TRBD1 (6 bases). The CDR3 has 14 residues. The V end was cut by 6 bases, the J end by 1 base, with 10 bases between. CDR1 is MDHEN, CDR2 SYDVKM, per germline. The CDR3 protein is CASSIDRSGNTIYF. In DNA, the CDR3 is TGTGCCAGCAGCATTGACAGGTCTGGAAACACCATATATTTT.

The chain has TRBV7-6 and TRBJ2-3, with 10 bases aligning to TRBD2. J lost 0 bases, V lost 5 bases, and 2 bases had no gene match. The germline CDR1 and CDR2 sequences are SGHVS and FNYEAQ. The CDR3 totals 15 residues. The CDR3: CASSPTSGSTDTQYF. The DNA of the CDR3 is TGTGCCAGCAGCCCGACTAGCGGGAGCACAGATACGCAGTATTTT.

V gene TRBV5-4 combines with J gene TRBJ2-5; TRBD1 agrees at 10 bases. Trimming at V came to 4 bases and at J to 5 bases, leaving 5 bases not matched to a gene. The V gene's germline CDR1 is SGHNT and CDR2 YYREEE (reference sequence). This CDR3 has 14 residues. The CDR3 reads CASSPTGGRETQYF. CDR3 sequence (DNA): TGTGCCAGCAGCCCGACAGGGGGCAGGGAGACCCAGTACTTC.

The CDR3 loop reads CASSILSGEQPQHF. DNA of the CDR3: TGTGCCAGTAGTATCCTCAGCGGGGAGCAGCCCCAGCATTTT. The chain joins TRBV19 to TRBJ1-5; unclear D gene. The germline V gene has CDR1 LNHDA and CDR2 SQIVND (reference sequence). Trimming shortened V by 3 bases and J by 7 bases, and 13 bases separated the two germline ends. This CDR3 has 14 residues.

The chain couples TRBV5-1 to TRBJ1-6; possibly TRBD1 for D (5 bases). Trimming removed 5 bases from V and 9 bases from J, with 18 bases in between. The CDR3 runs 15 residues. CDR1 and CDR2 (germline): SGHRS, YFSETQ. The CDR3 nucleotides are TGCGCCAGCAGTACAGCAGGGCGGGTAATTTCACCCCTCCACTTT. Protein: CASSTAGRVISPLHF.

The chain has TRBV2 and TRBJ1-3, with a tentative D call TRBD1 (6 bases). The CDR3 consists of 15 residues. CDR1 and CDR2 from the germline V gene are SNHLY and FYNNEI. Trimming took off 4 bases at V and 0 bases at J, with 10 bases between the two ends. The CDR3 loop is CASSVTRGSGNTIYF. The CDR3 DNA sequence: TGTGCCAGCAGTGTCACCAGGGGCTCTGGAAACACCATATATTTT. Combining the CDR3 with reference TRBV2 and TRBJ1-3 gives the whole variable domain EPEVTQTPSHQVTQMGQEVILRCVPISNHLYFYWYRQILGQKVEFLVSFYNNEISEKSEIFDDQFSVERPDGSNFTLKIRSTKLEDSAMYFCASSVTRGSGNTIYFGEGSWLTVV.

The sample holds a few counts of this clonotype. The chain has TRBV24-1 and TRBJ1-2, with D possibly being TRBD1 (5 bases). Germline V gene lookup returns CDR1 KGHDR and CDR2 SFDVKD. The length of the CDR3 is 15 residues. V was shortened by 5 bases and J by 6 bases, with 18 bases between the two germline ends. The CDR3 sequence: CATSGVEAGLHGYTF. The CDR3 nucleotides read TGTGCCACCAGTGGGGTTGAGGCAGGGTTACATGGCTACACCTTC.

The CDR3 DNA is TGTGCTAGTGGTTTGGGACTAGCGGGTGATACGCAGTATTTT. This sequence encodes CASGLGLAGDTQYF. This chain links TRBV12-5 with TRBJ2-3; 10 nucleotides line up with TRBD2. Germline V gene data show CDR1 as LGHNT and CDR2 as FRNRAP. CDR3 length equals 14 residues. Unmatched junction bases numbered 1, after V lost 1 base and J lost 6 bases.

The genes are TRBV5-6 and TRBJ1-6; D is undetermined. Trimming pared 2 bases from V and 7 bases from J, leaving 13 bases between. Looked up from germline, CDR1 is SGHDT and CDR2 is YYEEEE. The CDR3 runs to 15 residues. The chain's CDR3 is CASSLSRGNNSPLHF. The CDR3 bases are TGTGCCAGCAGCTTATCCCGGGGTAACAATTCACCCCTCCACTTT. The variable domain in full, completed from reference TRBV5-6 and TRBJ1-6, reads DAGVTQSPTHLIKTRGQQVTLRCSPKSGHDTVSWYQQALGQGPQFIFQYYEEEERQRGNFPDRFSGHQFPNYSSELNVNALLLGDSALYLCASSLSRGNNSPLHFGNGTRLTVT.

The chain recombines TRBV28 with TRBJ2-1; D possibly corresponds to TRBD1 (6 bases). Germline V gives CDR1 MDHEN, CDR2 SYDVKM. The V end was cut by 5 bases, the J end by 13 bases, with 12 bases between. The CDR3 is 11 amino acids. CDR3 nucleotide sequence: TGTGCCAGCAGTGCCTACGGGACACAGTTCTTC. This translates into CASSAYGTQFF.

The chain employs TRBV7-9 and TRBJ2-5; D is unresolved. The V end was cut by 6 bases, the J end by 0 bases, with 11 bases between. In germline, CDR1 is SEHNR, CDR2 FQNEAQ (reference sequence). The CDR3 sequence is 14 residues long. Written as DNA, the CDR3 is TGTGCCAGCAGTTCAACTACATACCAAGAGACCCAGTACTTC. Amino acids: CASSSTTYQETQYF.

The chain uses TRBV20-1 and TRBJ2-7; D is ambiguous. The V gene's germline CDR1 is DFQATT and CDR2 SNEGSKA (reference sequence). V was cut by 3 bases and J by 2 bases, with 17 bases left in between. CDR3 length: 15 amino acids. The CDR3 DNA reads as TGCAGTGCTAGGGGTTCACAACCTCATCCCTACGAGCAGTACTTC. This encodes CSARGSQPHPYEQYF.

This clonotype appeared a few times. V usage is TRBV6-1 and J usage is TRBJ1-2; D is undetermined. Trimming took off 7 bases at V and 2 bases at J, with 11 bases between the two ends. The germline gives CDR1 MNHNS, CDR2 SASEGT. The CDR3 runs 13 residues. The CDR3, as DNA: TGTGCCAGCACCCCCTCCGGGAACTATGGCTACACCTTC. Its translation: CASTPSGNYGYTF.

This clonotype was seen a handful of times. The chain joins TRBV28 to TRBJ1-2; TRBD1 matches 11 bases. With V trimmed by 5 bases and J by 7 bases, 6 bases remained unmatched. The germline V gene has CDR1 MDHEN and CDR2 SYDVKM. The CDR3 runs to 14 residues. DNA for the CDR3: TGTGCCAGCAGTGAGGTGGACAGGGGGCTTGGCTACACCTTC. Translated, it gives CASSEVDRGLGYTF.

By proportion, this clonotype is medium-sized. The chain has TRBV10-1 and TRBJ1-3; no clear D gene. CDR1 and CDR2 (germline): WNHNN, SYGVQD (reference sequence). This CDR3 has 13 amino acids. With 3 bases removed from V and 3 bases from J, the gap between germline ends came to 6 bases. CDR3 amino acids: CASSEVGGNTIYF. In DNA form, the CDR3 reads TGCGCCAGCAGTGAAGTTGGTGGAAACACCATATATTTT.

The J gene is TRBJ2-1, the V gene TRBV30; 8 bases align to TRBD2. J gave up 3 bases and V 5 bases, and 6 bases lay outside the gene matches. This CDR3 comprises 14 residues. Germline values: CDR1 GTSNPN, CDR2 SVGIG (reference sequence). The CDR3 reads CAWDRGGVYNEQFF. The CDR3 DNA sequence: TGTGCCTGGGATCGGGGGGGAGTCTACAATGAGCAGTTCTTC.